Here is one T cell receptor beta chain with its context. The data are from a study of cytomegalovirus exposure and HLA in healthy donors. Both 60 Vbeta primers and 13 Jbeta primers went into the PCR. The method was immunoSEQ multiplex PCR; TCRdb's version includes in-frame clones alone and lacks a portion of them. The table lists over 150,000 clones, roughly 80% of them singletons. The material sequenced was PBMCs. The receptor was derived from a young woman in good health and CMV-seronegative.

The DNA of the CDR3 is TGTGCCGGCCGGGGGAGCGGTGGAACTGAAGCTTTCTTT. Its protein product is CAGRGSGGTEAFF. The chain has TRBV18 and TRBJ1-1, with TRBD1 as a possible D gene (5 bases). The V end lost 11 bases, the J end lost 5 bases, and 18 bases lay between the germline ends. Germline V gene data show CDR1 as KGHSH and CDR2 as LQKENI. The CDR3 is 13 residues long.